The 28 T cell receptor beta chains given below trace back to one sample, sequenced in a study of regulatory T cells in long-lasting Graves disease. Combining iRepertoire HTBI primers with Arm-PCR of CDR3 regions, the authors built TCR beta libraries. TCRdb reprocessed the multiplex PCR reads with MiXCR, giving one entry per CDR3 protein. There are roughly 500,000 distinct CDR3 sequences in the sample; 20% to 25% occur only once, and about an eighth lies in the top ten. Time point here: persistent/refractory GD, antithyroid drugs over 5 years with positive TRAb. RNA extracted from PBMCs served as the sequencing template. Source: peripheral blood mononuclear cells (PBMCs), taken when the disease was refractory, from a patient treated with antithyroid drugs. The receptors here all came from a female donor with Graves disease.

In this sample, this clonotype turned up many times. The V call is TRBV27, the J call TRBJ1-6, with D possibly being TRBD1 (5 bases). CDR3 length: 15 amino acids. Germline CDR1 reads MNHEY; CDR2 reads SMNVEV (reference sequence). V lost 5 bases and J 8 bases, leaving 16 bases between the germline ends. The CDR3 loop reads CASSPSGGFDSPLHF. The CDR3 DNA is TGTGCCAGCAGTCCCTCGGGGGGGTTTGATTCACCCCTCCACTTT.

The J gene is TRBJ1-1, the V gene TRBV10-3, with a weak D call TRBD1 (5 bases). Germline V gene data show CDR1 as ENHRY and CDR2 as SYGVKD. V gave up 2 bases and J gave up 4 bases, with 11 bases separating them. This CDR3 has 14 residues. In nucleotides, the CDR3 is TGTGCCATCAGTGAGGAGGGGTCGAGCACTGAAGCTTTCTTT. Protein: CAISEEGSSTEAFF.

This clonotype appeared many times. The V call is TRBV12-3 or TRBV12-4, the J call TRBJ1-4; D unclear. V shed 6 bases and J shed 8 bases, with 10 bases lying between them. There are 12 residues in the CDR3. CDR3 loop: CASRVGMEKLFF. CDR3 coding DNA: TGTGCCAGCAGGGTCGGTATGGAAAAACTGTTTTTT.

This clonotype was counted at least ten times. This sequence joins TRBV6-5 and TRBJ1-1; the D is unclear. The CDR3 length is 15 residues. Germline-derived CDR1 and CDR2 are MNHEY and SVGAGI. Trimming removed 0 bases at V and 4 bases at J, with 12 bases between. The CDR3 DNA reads TGTGCCAGCAGTTACTCGGCCCAACTAATCACTGAAGCTTTCTTT. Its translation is CASSYSAQLITEAFF.

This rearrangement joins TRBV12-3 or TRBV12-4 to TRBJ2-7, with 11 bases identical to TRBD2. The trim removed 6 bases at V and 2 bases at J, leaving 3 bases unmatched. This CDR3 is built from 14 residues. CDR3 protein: CASRPSGGTYEQYF. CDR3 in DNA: TGTGCCAGCAGACCTAGCGGGGGGACCTACGAGCAGTACTTC.

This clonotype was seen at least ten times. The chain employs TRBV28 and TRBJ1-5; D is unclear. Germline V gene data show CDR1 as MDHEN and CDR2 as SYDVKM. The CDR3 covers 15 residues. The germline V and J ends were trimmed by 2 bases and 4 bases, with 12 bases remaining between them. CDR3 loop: CASSLRRGANQPQHF. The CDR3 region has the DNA TGTGCCAGCAGTTTACGGCGCGGTGCTAATCAGCCCCAGCATTTT.

The CDR3 reads CASSQRGQGRLHEQYF. The CDR3 DNA sequence: TGTGCCAGCAGCCAGCGGGGACAGGGGAGGCTCCACGAGCAGTACTTC. The chain carries TRBV16 and TRBJ2-7; 10 nucleotides match TRBD1. With V trimmed by 3 bases and J by 5 bases, 10 bases remained unmatched. CDR3 length: 16 residues. Germline CDR1 KGHSY, CDR2 FQNENV.

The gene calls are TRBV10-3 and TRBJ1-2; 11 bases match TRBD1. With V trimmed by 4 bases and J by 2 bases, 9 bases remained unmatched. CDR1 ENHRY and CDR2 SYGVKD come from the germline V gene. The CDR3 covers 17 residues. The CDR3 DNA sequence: TGTGCCATCAGTGCGGACACCGGGACAGGGGGGAACTATGGCTACACCTTC. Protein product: CAISADTGTGGNYGYTF.

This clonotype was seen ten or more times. CDR3 residues: CASIRTGDSEQYF. CDR3 bases: TGTGCCAGCATACGAACAGGGGACAGCGAGCAGTACTTC. This sequence joins TRBV28 and TRBJ2-7; 7 bases map to TRBD1. This CDR3 has 13 amino acids. V gave up 7 bases and J gave up 6 bases; unmatched junction bases: 9. Germline values: CDR1 MDHEN, CDR2 SYDVKM.

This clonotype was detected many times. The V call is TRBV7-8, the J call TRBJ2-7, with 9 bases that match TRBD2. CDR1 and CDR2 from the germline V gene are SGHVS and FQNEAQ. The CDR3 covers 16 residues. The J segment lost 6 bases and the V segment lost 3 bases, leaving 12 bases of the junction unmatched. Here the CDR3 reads CASSFPEAGGPSEQYF. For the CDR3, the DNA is TGTGCCAGCAGCTTTCCTGAGGCGGGAGGGCCCTCCGAGCAGTACTTC.

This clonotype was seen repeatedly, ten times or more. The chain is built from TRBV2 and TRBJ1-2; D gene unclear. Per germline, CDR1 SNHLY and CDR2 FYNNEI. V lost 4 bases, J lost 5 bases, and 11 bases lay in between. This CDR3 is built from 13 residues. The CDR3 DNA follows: TGTGCCAGCAGTGCCCTAGGGCTGTATGGCTACACCTTC. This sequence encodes CASSALGLYGYTF.

This CDR3 is CASSGGVGTGEKLFF. DNA of the CDR3: TGTGCCAGCAGCGGGGGGGTGGGGACCGGGGAAAAACTGTTTTTT. V is TRBV9 and J is TRBJ1-4; D may be TRBD1 (5 bases). V lost 3 bases and J 8 bases, leaving 17 bases between the germline ends. This CDR3 comprises 15 residues. CDR1 and CDR2 from the germline V gene are SGDLS and YYNGEE.

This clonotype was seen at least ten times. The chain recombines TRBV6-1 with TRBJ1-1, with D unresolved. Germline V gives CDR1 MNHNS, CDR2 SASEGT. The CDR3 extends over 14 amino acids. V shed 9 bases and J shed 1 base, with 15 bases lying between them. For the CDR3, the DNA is TGTGCCAGTAACTACGGCGGAAGGAACACTGAAGCTTTCTTT. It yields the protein CASNYGGRNTEAFF.

CDR3 nucleotide sequence: TGCAGTGCTAGCCCTCAGGGGGATAGATCCTATAATTCACCCCTCCACTTT. It codes for CSASPQGDRSYNSPLHF. This chain links TRBV20-1 with TRBJ1-6; 7 positions match TRBD1. Germline V CDR1 and CDR2: DFQATT, SNEGSKA (reference sequence). The V segment lost 3 bases and the J segment 1 base; nucleotides outside the gene matches: 9. The CDR3 length is 17 residues.

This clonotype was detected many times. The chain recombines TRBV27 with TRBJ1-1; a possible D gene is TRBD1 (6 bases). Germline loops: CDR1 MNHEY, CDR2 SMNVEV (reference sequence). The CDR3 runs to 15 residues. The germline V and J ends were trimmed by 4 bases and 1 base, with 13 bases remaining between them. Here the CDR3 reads CASSSLGQTNTEAFF. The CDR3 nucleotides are TGTGCCAGCAGTTCGCTCGGACAGACGAACACTGAAGCTTTCTTT.

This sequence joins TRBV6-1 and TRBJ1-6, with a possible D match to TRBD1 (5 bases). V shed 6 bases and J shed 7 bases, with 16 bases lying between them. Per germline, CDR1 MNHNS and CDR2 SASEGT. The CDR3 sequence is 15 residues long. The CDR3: CASSFRDGGNSPLHF. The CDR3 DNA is TGTGCCAGCAGCTTCCGAGACGGGGGGAATTCACCCCTCCACTTT.

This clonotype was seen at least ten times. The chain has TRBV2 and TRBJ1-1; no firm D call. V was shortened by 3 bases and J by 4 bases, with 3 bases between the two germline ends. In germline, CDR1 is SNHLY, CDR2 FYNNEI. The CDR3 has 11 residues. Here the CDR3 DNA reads TGTGCCAGCAGTGAGGGCACTGAAGCTTTCTTT. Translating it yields CASSEGTEAFF. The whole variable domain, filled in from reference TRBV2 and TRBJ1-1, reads EPEVTQTPSHQVTQMGQEVILRCVPISNHLYFYWYRQILGQKVEFLVSFYNNEISEKSEIFDDQFSVERPDGSNFTLKIRSTKLEDSAMYFCASSEGTEAFFGQGTRLTVV.

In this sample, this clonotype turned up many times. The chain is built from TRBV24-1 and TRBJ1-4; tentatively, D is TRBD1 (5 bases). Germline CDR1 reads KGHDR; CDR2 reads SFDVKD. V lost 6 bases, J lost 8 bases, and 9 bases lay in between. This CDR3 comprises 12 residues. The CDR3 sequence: CATSRRGEKLFF. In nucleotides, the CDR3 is TGTGCCACCAGTAGACGGGGGGAAAAACTGTTTTTT.

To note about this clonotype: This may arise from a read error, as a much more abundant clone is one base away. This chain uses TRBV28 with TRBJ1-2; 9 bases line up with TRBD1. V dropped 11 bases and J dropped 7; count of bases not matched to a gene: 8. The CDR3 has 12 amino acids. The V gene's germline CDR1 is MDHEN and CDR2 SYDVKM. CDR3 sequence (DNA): TGTGCCGGCAAGGACAGGGGATTTGGCTACACCTTC. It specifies CAGKDRGFGYTF.

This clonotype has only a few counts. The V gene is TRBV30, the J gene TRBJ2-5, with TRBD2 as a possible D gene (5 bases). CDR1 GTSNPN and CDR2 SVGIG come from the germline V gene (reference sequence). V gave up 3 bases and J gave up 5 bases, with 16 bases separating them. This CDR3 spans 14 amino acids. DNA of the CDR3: TGTGCCTGGAGCGGTACCTCACTAGGGGAGACCCAGTACTTC. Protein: CAWSGTSLGETQYF.

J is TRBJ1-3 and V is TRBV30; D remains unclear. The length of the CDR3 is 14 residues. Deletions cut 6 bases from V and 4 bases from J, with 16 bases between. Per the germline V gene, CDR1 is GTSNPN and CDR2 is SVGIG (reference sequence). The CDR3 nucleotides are TGTGCCTGCCCTGTCGGTGGGCCAGGAAACACCATATATTTT. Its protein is CACPVGGPGNTIYF.

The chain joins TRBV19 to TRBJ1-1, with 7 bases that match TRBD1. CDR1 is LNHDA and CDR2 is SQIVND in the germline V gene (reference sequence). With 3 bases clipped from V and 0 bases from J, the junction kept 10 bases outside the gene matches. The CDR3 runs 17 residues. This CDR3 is CASSISQGHGMNTEAFF. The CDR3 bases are TGTGCCAGTAGTATTTCACAGGGGCATGGTATGAACACTGAAGCTTTCTTT.

The CDR3 region is CASSFKGGPAVGYTF. In nucleotides, the CDR3 is TGTGCCAGCAGCTTTAAGGGGGGCCCGGCCGTCGGCTACACCTTC. The rearrangement joins TRBV5-4 to TRBJ1-2; maybe TRBD1 (6 bases). The CDR3 sequence is 15 residues long. V was cut by 2 bases and J by 8 bases, with 19 bases left in between. Germline CDR1 SGHNT, CDR2 YYREEE (reference sequence).

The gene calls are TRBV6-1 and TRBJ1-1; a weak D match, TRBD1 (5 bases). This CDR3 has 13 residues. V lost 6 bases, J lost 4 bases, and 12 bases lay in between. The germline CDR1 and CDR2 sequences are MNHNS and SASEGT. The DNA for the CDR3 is TGTGCCAGCAGGAGGGGATGGGTCACTGAAGCTTTCTTT. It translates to CASRRGWVTEAFF.

CDR3 bases: TGCAGCGTCGCTCTAACTAGGTACAATGAGCAGTTCTTC. Translated, it gives CSVALTRYNEQFF. The chain couples TRBV29-1 to TRBJ2-1; possibly TRBD2 for D (5 bases). The CDR3 totals 13 residues. V shed 6 bases and J shed 4 bases, with 13 bases lying between them. The V gene's germline CDR1 is SQVTM and CDR2 ANQGSEA.

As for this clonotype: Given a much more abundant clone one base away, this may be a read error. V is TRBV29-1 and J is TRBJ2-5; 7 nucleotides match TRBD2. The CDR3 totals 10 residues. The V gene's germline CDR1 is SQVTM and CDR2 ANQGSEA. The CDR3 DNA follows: TGCAGCTTCCGGCGGGAGACCCGGTACTTC. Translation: CSFRRETRYF.

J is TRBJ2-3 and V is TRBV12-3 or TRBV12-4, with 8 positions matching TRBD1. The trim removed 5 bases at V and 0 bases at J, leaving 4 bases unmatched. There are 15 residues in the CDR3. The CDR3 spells CASSHGDRSTDTQYF. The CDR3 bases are TGTGCCAGCAGTCATGGGGACAGGAGCACAGATACGCAGTATTTT.

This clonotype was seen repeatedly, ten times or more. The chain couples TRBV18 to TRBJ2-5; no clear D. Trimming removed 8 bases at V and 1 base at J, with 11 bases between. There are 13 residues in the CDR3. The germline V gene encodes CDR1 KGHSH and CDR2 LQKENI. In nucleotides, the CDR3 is TGTGCCAGCAGCCCCCCTAGCCAAGAGACCCAGTACTTC. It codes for CASSPPSQETQYF. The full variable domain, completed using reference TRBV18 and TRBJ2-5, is NAGVMQNPRHLVRRRGQEARLRCSPMKGHSHVYWYRQLPEEGLKFMVYLQKENIIDESGMPKERFSAEFPKEGPSILRIQQVVRGDSAAYFCASSPPSQETQYFGPGTRLLVL.